By its share, the clone carrying this TCR beta chain is medium-sized. Germline V gene lookup returns CDR1 MGHRA and CDR2 YSYEKL. The CDR3 is 16 residues long. V was cut by 1 base and J by 4 bases, with 14 bases left in between. The entry originates in a study of T cell responses to AZD1222 COVID-19 vaccine. Assay: immunoSEQ multiplex PCR; the TCRdb copy retains only in-frame clones and omits some. The profile shows some 100,000 clones, 88% of them singletons. The sequenced sample was peripheral blood, obtained on day 0 of MenACWY control vaccination. This chain uses TRBV4-1 with TRBJ1-5; D not certain. The receptor comes from an adult in good health. The CDR3 DNA is TGCGCCAGCAGCCAAGGGGCGGTGACGGGAAATCAGCCCCAGCATTTT. Amino acids: CASSQGAVTGNQPQHF.